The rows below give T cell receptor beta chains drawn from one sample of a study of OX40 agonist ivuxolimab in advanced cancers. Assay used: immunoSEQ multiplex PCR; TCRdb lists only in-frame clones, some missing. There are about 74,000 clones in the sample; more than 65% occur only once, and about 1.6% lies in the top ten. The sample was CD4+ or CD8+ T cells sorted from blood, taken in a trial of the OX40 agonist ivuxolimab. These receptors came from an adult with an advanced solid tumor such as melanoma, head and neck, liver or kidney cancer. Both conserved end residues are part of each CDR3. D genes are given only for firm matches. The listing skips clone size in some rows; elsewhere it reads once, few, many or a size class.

CDR3nt: TGTGCCATCAGAGGCGCGTCGGAGACCCAGTACTTC; CDR3aa: CAIRGASETQYF; j_gene: TRBJ2-5; abundance: NA; v_gene: TRBV10-3; d_gene: NA; len: 12
CDR3nt: TGTGCCAGTAGTAGACAAACAGGCGGCTATGGCTACACCTTC; CDR3aa: CASSRQTGGYGYTF; j_gene: TRBJ1-2; abundance: NA; v_gene: TRBV19; d_gene: NA; len: 14
CDR3nt: TGTGCCAGCAGAGGGGGGCCTCGAGTCTACACCTTC; CDR3aa: CASRGGPRVYTF; j_gene: TRBJ1-2; abundance: NA; v_gene: TRBV11-2; d_gene: NA; len: 12
CDR3nt: TGTGCCAGCAGCTACCCGGGGGTAGTAGCCGAGACCCAGTACTTC; CDR3aa: CASSYPGVVAETQYF; j_gene: TRBJ2-5; abundance: NA; v_gene: TRBV7-2; d_gene: NA; len: 15
CDR3nt: TGTGCCAGCAGCGCCAGCAGGGGACGTCCGGATACGCAGTATTTT; CDR3aa: CASSASRGRPDTQYF; j_gene: TRBJ2-3; abundance: few; v_gene: TRBV7-9; d_gene: NA; len: 15
CDR3nt: TGTGCCAGCTCACCAATCAGAAAGGGGGGGGTCCATGAGCAGTTCTTC; CDR3aa: CASSPIRKGGVHEQFF; j_gene: TRBJ2-1; abundance: NA; v_gene: TRBV18; d_gene: NA; len: 16
CDR3nt: TGTGCCAGCAGTGAGAGGGGTGATGGCTACACCTTC; CDR3aa: CASSERGDGYTF; j_gene: TRBJ1-2; abundance: NA; v_gene: TRBV28; d_gene: NA; len: 12
CDR3nt: TGTGCCAGCAGCAGTGAACCGGGACGTGGGTTTATCGACTTC; CDR3aa: CASSSEPGRGFIDF; j_gene: TRBJ2-5; abundance: once; v_gene: TRBV5-4; d_gene: NA; len: 14
CDR3nt: TGTGCCACCGTAAGGAACGACGAGCAGTACTTC; CDR3aa: CATVRNDEQYF; j_gene: TRBJ2-7; abundance: NA; v_gene: TRBV6-1; d_gene: NA; len: 11
CDR3nt: TGTGCCAGTAGTTCTAACAGGGGTGTCGGTCAGCCCCAGCATTTT; CDR3aa: CASSSNRGVGQPQHF; j_gene: TRBJ1-5; abundance: once; v_gene: TRBV19; d_gene: TRBD1; len: 15
CDR3nt: TGTGCCAGCAGCTCACGGGACCCACAAGAGACCCAGTACTTC; CDR3aa: CASSSRDPQETQYF; j_gene: TRBJ2-5; abundance: once; v_gene: TRBV11-2; d_gene: NA; len: 14
CDR3nt: TGTGCCAGTCAACTATATCCTGGCGTCGGATCCGAGCAGTACTTC; CDR3aa: CASQLYPGVGSEQYF; j_gene: TRBJ2-7; abundance: NA; v_gene: TRBV19; d_gene: NA; len: 15
CDR3nt: TGTGCCAGCAGACGCGGGGGACAGGGCTCTGGGGCCAACGTCCTGACTTTC; CDR3aa: CASRRGGQGSGANVLTF; j_gene: TRBJ2-6; abundance: NA; v_gene: TRBV28; d_gene: TRBD1; len: 17
CDR3nt: TGTGCCAGCAGTTTGGCCCTAAGGGCCGGGGAGCTGTTTTTT; CDR3aa: CASSLALRAGELFF; j_gene: TRBJ2-2; abundance: NA; v_gene: TRBV28; d_gene: NA; len: 14
CDR3nt: TGTGCCAGCAGTATCCTTCGACAGTCTCTTGATTCACCCCTCCACTTT; CDR3aa: CASSILRQSLDSPLHF; j_gene: TRBJ1-6; abundance: NA; v_gene: TRBV28; d_gene: NA; len: 16
CDR3nt: TGTGCCAGCAGCCCTAGCGGGAGTAACAATGAGCAGTTCTTC; CDR3aa: CASSPSGSNNEQFF; j_gene: TRBJ2-1; abundance: once; v_gene: TRBV9; d_gene: TRBD2; len: 14
CDR3nt: TGTGCCAGCAGCCACCCGGACAGGGGGCTCGTCGGGGAGCTGTTTTTT; CDR3aa: CASSHPDRGLVGELFF; j_gene: TRBJ2-2; abundance: NA; v_gene: TRBV4-2; d_gene: TRBD1; len: 16
CDR3nt: TGCAGTGCCGTCACCTGGGATACGCAGTATTTT; CDR3aa: CSAVTWDTQYF; j_gene: TRBJ2-3; abundance: NA; v_gene: TRBV20-1; d_gene: NA; len: 11